The source of this T cell receptor (beta chain) is a study of OX40 agonist ivuxolimab in advanced cancers. Findings of the study overall: Nonresponders, in some cases, also had low normalized T-cell clonal expansion. The 0.1-3.0 mg/kg partial responders had among the lowest clonal expansion. With doses of 0.1 to 3.0 mg/kg, CD4+ and CD8+ blood T cells had undergone clonal expansion by week 6.

With regard to this clone: As yet, its antigen is unknown.

The CDR3 spans 17 residues. V lost 4 bases and J 2 bases, leaving 20 bases between the germline ends. From germline, CDR1 is SGHDT and CDR2 YYEEEE. Sequencing was performed with immunoSEQ multiplex PCR; in TCRdb, only in-frame clones are kept and a portion is missing. The sample includes more than 35,000 clones, more than 75% seen only once; the top ten take under 25%. The source was CD4+ or CD8+ T cells sorted from blood, collected in a trial of the OX40 agonist ivuxolimab. The sequence derives from an adult with an advanced solid tumor such as melanoma, head and neck, liver or kidney cancer. This rearrangement joins TRBV5-6 to TRBJ2-3; a possible D gene is TRBD2 (6 bases). CDR3 nucleotide sequence: TGTGCCAGCAGCAGTGCTAAGGGGAGGACCCTCACAGATACGCAGTATTTT. This gives the protein CASSSAKGRTLTDTQYF.